This T cell receptor (beta chain) was obtained from a study of blood T cell repertoires in COVID-19. Background on the study: From the United States, Italy and Spain came samples of acute and convalescent COVID-19. Nucleic acid was either cDNA or gDNA, and it came from T cells, B-cell-depleted T cells, or PBMCs.

Authors' analysis steps: Quantification of nucleated cells was approximated via reference gene primer amplification. Using immunoSEQ multiplex PCR, the repertoire was profiled, and TCRdb retains in-frame clones only, with some absent. V and J calls and clone size are as listed in that table; D and trimming were resolved from the DNA. Found here are hundreds of thousands of clones, around nine tenths of them singletons; the top ten hold roughly 6.2%. V was clipped by 4 bases and J by 5 bases; unmatched bases: 7. Per germline, CDR1 MDHEN and CDR2 SYDVKM. The CDR3 sequence is 14 residues long. The receptor comes from a man in his 60s who had recovered from COVID-19. Specimen: peripheral blood. This chain joins TRBV28 and TRBJ2-7; 8 bases match TRBD2. The CDR3 region is CASSSGTSLNEQYF. The CDR3 DNA sequence: TGTGCCAGCAGTTCGGGGACTAGTTTAAACGAGCAGTACTTC.